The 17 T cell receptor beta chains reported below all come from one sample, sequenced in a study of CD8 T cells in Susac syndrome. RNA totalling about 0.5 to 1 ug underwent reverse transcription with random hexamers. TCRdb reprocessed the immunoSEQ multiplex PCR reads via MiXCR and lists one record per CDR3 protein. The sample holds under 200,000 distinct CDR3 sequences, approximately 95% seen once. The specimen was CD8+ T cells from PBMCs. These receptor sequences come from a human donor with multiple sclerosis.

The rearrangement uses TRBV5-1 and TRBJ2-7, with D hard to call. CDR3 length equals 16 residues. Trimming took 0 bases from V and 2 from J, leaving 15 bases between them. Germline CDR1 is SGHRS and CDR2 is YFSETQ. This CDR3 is CASSLGQPLIPYEQYF. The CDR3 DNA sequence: TGCGCCAGCAGCTTGGGTCAGCCGCTGATCCCCTACGAGCAGTACTTC.

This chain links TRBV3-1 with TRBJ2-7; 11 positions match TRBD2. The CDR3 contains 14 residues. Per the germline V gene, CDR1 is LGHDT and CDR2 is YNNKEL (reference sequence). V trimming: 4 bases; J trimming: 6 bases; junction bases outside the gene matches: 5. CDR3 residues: CASSPLAGAVEQYF. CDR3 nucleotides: TGTGCCAGCAGCCCACTAGCGGGGGCGGTCGAGCAGTACTTC.

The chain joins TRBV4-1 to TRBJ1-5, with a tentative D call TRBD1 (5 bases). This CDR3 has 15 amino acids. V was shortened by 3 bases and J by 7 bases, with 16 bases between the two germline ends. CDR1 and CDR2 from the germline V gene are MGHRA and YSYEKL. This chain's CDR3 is CASSHVGGVGQPQHF. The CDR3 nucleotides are TGCGCCAGCAGCCATGTTGGGGGGGTCGGACAGCCCCAGCATTTT.

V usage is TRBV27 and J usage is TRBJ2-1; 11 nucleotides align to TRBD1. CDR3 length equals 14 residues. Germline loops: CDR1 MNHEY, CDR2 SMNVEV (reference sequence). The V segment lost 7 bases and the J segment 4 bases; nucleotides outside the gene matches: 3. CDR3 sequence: CASKGQGAYNEQFF. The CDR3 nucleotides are TGTGCCAGCAAAGGACAGGGGGCATACAATGAGCAGTTCTTC.

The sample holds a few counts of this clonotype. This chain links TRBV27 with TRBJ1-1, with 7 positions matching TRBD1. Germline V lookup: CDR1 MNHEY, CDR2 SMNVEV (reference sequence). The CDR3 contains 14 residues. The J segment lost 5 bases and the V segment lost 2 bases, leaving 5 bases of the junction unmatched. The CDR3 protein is CASSLIRGSTEAFF. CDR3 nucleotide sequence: TGTGCCAGCAGTTTAATCAGGGGGTCGACTGAAGCTTTCTTT.

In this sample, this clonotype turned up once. CDR3 sequence: CASSSFLGTAGSPLHF. In DNA, the CDR3 is TGTGCCAGCAGCTCGTTCCTTGGGACAGCCGGTTCACCCCTCCACTTT. V usage is TRBV7-9 and J usage is TRBJ1-6, with 7 bases that match TRBD1. The CDR3 runs to 16 residues. With V trimmed by 4 bases and J by 9 bases, 12 bases remained unmatched. CDR1 is SEHNR, CDR2 FQNEAQ, per germline (reference sequence).

CDR3: CATVKEEDGPIAEAFF. In DNA form, the CDR3 reads TGTGCCACCGTGAAGGAGGAGGACGGACCAATAGCTGAAGCTTTCTTT. The chain links TRBV3-1 to TRBJ1-1; D is unclear. Germline CDR1 is LGHDT and CDR2 is YNNKEL (reference sequence). V lost 10 bases to trimming and J lost 6 bases, with 27 bases between them. This CDR3 contains 16 residues.

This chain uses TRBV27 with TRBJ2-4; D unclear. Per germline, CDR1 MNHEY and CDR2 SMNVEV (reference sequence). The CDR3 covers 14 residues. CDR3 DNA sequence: TGTGCTACAGCCCAGACGTTAGCCAAAAACATTCAGTACTTC. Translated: CATAQTLAKNIQYF.

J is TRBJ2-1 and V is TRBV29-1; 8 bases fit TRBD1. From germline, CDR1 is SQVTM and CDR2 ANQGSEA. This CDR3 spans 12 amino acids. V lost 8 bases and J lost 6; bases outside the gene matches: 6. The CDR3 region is CSLRTGSNEQFF. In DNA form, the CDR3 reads TGCAGCCTCCGGACAGGGAGCAATGAGCAGTTCTTC.

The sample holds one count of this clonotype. The CDR3 loop reads CASSLGIGTTEMMSTEAFF. The CDR3 DNA follows: TGTGCCAGCAGCTTAGGAATTGGGACAACGGAGATGATGAGCACTGAAGCTTTCTTT. This chain uses TRBV7-9 with TRBJ1-1; TRBD1 might be the D (6 bases). V was shortened by 1 base and J by 4 bases, with 25 bases between the two germline ends. Germline CDR1 reads SEHNR; CDR2 reads FQNEAQ (reference sequence). The CDR3 sequence is 19 residues long.

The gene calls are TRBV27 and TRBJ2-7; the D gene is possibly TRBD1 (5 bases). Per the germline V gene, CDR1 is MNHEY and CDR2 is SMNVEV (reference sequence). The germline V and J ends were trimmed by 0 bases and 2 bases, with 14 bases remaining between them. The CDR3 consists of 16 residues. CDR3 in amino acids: CASSLSSRGSTYEQYF. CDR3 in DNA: TGTGCCAGCAGTTTATCGTCAAGGGGTTCAACCTACGAGCAGTACTTC.

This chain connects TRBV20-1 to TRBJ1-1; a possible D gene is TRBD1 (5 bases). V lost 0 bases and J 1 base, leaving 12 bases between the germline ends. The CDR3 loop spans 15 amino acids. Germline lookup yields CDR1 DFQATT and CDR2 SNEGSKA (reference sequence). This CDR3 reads CSARDLDTSNTEAFF. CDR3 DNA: TGCAGTGCTAGAGATTTGGACACCTCGAACACTGAAGCTTTCTTT.

CDR3 bases: TGTGCCAGCAGATCAGGGGCGGGAGATACGCAGTATTTT. Translation: CASRSGAGDTQYF. The chain recombines TRBV7-9 with TRBJ2-3; TRBD1 is a possible D gene (6 bases). The germline V and J ends were trimmed by 6 bases and 5 bases, with 12 bases remaining between them. The CDR3 runs to 13 residues. The germline gives CDR1 SEHNR, CDR2 FQNEAQ (reference sequence).

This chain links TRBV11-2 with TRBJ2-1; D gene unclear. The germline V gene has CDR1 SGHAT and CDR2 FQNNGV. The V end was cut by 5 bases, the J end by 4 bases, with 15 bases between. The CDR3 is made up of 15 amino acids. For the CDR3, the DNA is TGTGCCAGCAGCAGAGGCGGCAAAACATACAATGAGCAGTTCTTC. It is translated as CASSRGGKTYNEQFF.

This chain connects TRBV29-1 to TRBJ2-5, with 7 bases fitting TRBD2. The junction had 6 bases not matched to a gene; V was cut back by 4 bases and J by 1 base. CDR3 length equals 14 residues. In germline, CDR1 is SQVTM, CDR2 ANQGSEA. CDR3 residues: CSVGGGEFQETQYF. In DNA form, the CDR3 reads TGCAGCGTTGGGGGAGGGGAATTCCAAGAGACCCAGTACTTC.

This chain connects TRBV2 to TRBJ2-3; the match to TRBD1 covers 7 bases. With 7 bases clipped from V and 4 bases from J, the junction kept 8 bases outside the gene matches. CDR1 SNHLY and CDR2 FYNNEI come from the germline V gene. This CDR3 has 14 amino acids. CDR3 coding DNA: TGTGCCAGCACTTGGACAGGACTCCCAGATACGCAGTATTTT. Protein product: CASTWTGLPDTQYF.

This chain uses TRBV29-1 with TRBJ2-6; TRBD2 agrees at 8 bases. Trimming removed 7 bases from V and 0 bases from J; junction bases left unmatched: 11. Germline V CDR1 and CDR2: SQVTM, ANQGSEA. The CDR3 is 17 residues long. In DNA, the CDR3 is TGCAGCGCTCAAATTAGCGGGACCGACTCTGGGGCCAACGTCCTGACTTTC. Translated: CSAQISGTDSGANVLTF.